These T cell receptor beta chains were read from a single sample in a study of shared clonotypes between healthy human individuals. Repertoires were generated with immunoSEQ multiplex PCR, while TCRdb's copy carries only in-frame clones and drops some. The table lists about 1.9 million clones, 85% to 95% of them singletons. The sequenced sample consisted of naive CD8+ T cells from PBMCs. Receptors were obtained from a man aged 18-30 years in good health. Some clones in this sample may be carry-over from other donors' samples. The CDR3 runs from the conserved cysteine through the conserved F or W. A D gene is named only where the DNA matches it firmly. Size is omitted from some rows. Given values are once, few, many or a class for expanded clones.

TRBV7-9	TRBJ1-1	TRBD1	.	TGTGCCAGCAGCTTAATACTAGACAGGGGGCTGGCTTTCTTT	CASSLILDRGLAFF
TRBV19	TRBJ1-1	.	.	TGTGCCAGTATAGGGGGGATAGAAGCTTTCTTT	CASIGGIEAFF
TRBV27	TRBJ1-5	.	.	TGTGCCAGCAGTCCTGAGTCGTTCACCAATAGCAATCAGCCCCAGCATTTT	CASSPESFTNSNQPQHF
TRBV7-3	TRBJ1-1	.	.	TGTGCCAGCAGCCAAATGGGGGGGACTGAAGCTTTCTTT	CASSQMGGTEAFF
TRBV11-3	TRBJ1-3	.	.	TGTGCCAGCAGCTTACCCCGACAGCCCTCTGGAAACACCATATATTTT	CASSLPRQPSGNTIYF
TRBV4-3	TRBJ2-1	TRBD1	.	TGCGCCAGCAGCCAGAGACAGGGGTTTAACCTTGGCAATGAGCAGTTCTTC	CASSQRQGFNLGNEQFF
TRBV5-4	TRBJ1-1	.	.	TGTGCCAGCAGCTCGTCCATACGAGGGGGGACTGAAGCTTTCTTT	CASSSSIRGGTEAFF
TRBV7-9	TRBJ2-7	.	.	TGTGCCAGCAGCTTATTGGGAGCTACCTACGAGCAGTACTTC	CASSLLGATYEQYF
TRBV12-5	TRBJ1-2	.	.	TGTGCTAGTGGATATGACACTCCCCCGTATGGCTACACCTTC	CASGYDTPPYGYTF
TRBV9	TRBJ2-7	.	.	TGTGCCAGCAGCGTAGGGGACTTCTCCTACGAGCAGTACTTC	CASSVGDFSYEQYF
TRBV21-1	TRBJ1-5	.	.	TGTGCCAGCAGAAAGGACAGGGGCAATCAGCCCCAGCATTTT	CASRKDRGNQPQHF
TRBV14	TRBJ2-3	TRBD1	.	TGTGCCAGCAGCCAGAGCGGACAGGGTTACGGAGATACGCAGTATTTT	CASSQSGQGYGDTQYF
TRBV7-9	TRBJ1-1	TRBD1	.	TGTGCCAGCAGCTTATCGAACAGGGGGTTGGGAACTGAAGCTTTCTTT	CASSLSNRGLGTEAFF
TRBV5-4	TRBJ2-3	TRBD2	.	TGTGCCAGCAGCTTGGCATTAGCGGGAGGCTCGGATACGCAGTATTTT	CASSLALAGGSDTQYF
TRBV11-2	TRBJ2-7	TRBD1	.	TGTGCCTGCGGGACAGGGTCCTTCGAGCAGTACTTC	CACGTGSFEQYF
TRBV9	TRBJ2-5	.	.	TGTGCCAGCAGCGAGGGCAGACTAGTCCAAGAGACCCAGTACTTC	CASSEGRLVQETQYF
TRBV2	TRBJ1-1	TRBD1	.	TGTGCCAGCAGTGAAGCGCTTCTAGGTACAGGGGGGAGGTACACTGAAGCTTTCTTT	CASSEALLGTGGRYTEAFF
TRBV27	TRBJ2-7	.	.	TGTGCCAGCAGTTTCAAGGGCACCTCCTACGAGCAGTACTTC	CASSFKGTSYEQYF
TRBV6-1	TRBJ1-3	.	.	TGTGCCAGCAGTGCGAGGGGATCTGGAAACACCATATATTTT	CASSARGSGNTIYF
TRBV11-1	TRBJ2-7	.	.	TGTGCCAGCAGCTTAGAGGCGAGCTACGAGCAGTACTTC	CASSLEASYEQYF
TRBV11-2	TRBJ1-1	.	.	TGTGCCAGCAGCTTATGGTCATTTCAGGGCACTGAAGCTTTCTTT	CASSLWSFQGTEAFF
TRBV10-2	TRBJ1-5	.	.	TGCGCCAGCGCGGGAGGTAGTCAGCCCCAGCATTTT	CASAGGSQPQHF
TRBV5-8	TRBJ1-1	.	.	TGTGCCAGCAGCTTGGGGGGCTTGAACACTGAAGCTTTCTTT	CASSLGGLNTEAFF
TRBV11-2	TRBJ2-7	TRBD1	.	TGTGCCAGCAGCTTAGCGACAGGGGTCTACGAGCAGTACTTC	CASSLATGVYEQYF
TRBV27	TRBJ1-1	.	few	TGTGCCAGCAGCCCCCGGACAGTAAACACTGAAGCTTTCTTT	CASSPRTVNTEAFF
TRBV19	TRBJ1-1	TRBD1	.	TGTGCCAGTACAGGGGGCCGTTGGGCTGAAGCTTTCTTT	CASTGGRWAEAFF
TRBV27	TRBJ2-7	TRBD1	.	TGTGCCAGCAGTCGACAGGGCTACGAGCAGTACTTC	CASSRQGYEQYF
TRBV15	TRBJ2-7	.	.	TGTGCCACCAGCCTGGACGGGAGTCCCTACGAGCAGTACTTC	CATSLDGSPYEQYF
TRBV2	TRBJ1-1	.	.	TGTGCCAGCGGGAGGGCCGGCGGCACTGAAGCTTTCTTT	CASGRAGGTEAFF
TRBV9	TRBJ1-1	.	.	TGTGCCAGCAGCGGGAGGGACGGTAATTTGAACACTGAAGCTTTCTTT	CASSGRDGNLNTEAFF
TRBV28	TRBJ2-5	TRBD2	.	TGTGCCAGCAGTTTTCCTAGCGGGACACAAGAGACCCAGTACTTC	CASSFPSGTQETQYF
TRBV27	TRBJ2-1	.	.	TGTGCCAGCAGTTACGACCCTAGCTCCTACAATGAGCAGTTCTTC	CASSYDPSSYNEQFF
TRBV29-1	TRBJ2-2	.	.	TGCAGCGTGCTTTGGGCCAACACCGGGGAGCTGTTTTTT	CSVLWANTGELFF
TRBV7-9	TRBJ2-1	TRBD2	.	TGTGCCAGCGCTAGCGGGAGGGCCAATGAGCAGTTCTTC	CASASGRANEQFF
TRBV28	TRBJ1-5	.	.	TGTGCCAGCAGTTTTCGGCAGGGAGGTCAGCCCCAGCATTTT	CASSFRQGGQPQHF
TRBV28	TRBJ1-5	.	.	TGTGCCAGCAGTTTTGCGAACAGGGAGTGGGTAAAGCAGCCCCAGCATTTT	CASSFANREWVKQPQHF
TRBV15	TRBJ2-2	TRBD1	.	TGTGCCACCAGCAGCGGACAGGGGGCGAACACCGGGGAGCTGTTTTTT	CATSSGQGANTGELFF
TRBV19	TRBJ2-7	TRBD2	.	TGTGCCAGTAGTCCCGGGACTAGCGGCACCTACGAGCAGTACTTC	CASSPGTSGTYEQYF
TRBV7-9	TRBJ1-1	.	.	TGTGCCAGCAGCTTTAGGACGATCAACACTGAAGCTTTCTTT	CASSFRTINTEAFF
TRBV7-2	TRBJ2-7	.	.	TGTGCCAGCAGCTCCAGACAGGACCCCTACCACGAGCAGTACTTC	CASSSRQDPYHEQYF
TRBV11-1	TRBJ2-7	.	.	TGTGCCAGCAGCTTTGGGGGGAGGTACGAGCAGTACTTC	CASSFGGRYEQYF
TRBV4-2	TRBJ2-7	TRBD2	few	TGTGCCAGCAGCCAAGGACTAGCGGGGGCCTACGAGCAGTACTTC	CASSQGLAGAYEQYF
TRBV7-9	TRBJ1-1	TRBD1	.	TGTGCCAGCAGCTTTTTGCGGGACAGGGGGGCTGAAGCTTTCTTT	CASSFLRDRGAEAFF
TRBV5-1	TRBJ2-1	.	.	TGCGCCAGCAGCTTGGAAGGGAACAATGAGCAGTTCTTC	CASSLEGNNEQFF
TRBV6-5	TRBJ1-1	.	.	TGTGCCAGCAGTCCTTCGGGGGGCCGAGCTTTCTTT	CASSPSGGRAFF